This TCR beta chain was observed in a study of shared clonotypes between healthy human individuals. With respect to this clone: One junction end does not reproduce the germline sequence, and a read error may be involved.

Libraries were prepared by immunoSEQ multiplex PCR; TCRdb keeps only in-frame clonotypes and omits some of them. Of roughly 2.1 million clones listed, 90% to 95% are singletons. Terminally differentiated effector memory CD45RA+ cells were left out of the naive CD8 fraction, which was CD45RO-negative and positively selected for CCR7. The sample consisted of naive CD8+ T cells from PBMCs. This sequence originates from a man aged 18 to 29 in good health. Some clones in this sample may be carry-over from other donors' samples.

The CDR3 protein is CASSLSLLHKIF. The CDR3 DNA is TGTGCCAGCAGTTTAAGCCTCCTACATAAGATCTTC. This sequence joins TRBV28 and TRBJ2-1; no firm D call. The length of the CDR3 is 12 residues. The germline V gene encodes CDR1 MDHEN and CDR2 SYDVKM.